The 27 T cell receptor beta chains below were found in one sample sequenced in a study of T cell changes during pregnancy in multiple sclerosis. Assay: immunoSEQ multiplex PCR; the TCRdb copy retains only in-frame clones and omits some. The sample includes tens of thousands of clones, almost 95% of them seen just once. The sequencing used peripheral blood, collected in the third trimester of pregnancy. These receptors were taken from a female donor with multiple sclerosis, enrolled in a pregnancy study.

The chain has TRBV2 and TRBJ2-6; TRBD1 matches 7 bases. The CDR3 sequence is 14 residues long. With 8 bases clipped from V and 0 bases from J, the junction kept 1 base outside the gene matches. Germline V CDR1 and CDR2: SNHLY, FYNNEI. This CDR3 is CASAGGSGANVLTF. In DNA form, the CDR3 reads TGTGCCAGCGCAGGGGGCTCTGGGGCCAACGTCCTGACTTTC.

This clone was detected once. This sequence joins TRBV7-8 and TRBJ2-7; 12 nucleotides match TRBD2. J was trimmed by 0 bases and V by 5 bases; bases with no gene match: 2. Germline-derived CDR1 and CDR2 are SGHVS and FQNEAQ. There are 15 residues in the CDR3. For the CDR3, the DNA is TGTGCCAGCAGCCTGACTAGCGGGAGCTCCTACGAGCAGTACTTC. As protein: CASSLTSGSSYEQYF.

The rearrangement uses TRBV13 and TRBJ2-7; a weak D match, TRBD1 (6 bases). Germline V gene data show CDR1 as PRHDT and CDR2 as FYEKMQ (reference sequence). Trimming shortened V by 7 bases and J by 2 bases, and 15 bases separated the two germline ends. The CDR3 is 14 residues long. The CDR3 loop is CASTWGQGTYEQYF. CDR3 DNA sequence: TGTGCCAGCACTTGGGGGCAGGGAACCTACGAGCAGTACTTC.

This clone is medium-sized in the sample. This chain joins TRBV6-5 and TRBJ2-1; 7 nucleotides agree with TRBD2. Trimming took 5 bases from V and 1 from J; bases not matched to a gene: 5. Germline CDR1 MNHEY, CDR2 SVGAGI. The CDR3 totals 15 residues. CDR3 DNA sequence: TGTGCCAGCAGTCCCTCAGCGGGATCCTACAATGAGCAGTTCTTC. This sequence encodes CASSPSAGSYNEQFF.

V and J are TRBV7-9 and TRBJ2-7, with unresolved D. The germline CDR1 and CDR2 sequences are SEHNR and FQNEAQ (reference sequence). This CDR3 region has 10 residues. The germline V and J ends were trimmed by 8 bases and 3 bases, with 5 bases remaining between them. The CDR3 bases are TGTGCCAGCGCTAACTACGAGCAGTACTTC. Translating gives CASANYEQYF.

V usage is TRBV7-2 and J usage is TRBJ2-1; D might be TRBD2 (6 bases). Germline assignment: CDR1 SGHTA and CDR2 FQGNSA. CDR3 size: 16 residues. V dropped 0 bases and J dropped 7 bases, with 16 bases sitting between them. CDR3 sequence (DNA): TGTGCCAGCAGCTTAGCGTCGGTAGGCGGGGTAAATGAGCAGTTCTTC. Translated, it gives CASSLASVGGVNEQFF. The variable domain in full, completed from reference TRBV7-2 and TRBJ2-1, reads GAGVSQSPSNKVTEKGKDVELRCDPISGHTALYWYRQSLGQGLEFLIYFQGNSAPDKSGLPSDRFSAERTGGSVSTLTIQRTQQEDSAVYLCASSLASVGGVNEQFFGPGTRLTVL.

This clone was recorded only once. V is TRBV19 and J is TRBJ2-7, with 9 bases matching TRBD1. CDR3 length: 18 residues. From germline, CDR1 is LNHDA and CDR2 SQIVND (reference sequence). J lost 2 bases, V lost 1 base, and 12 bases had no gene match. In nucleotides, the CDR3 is TGTGCCAGTAGTATAGTTTGGGGACAGGGACGATCCGCCTACGAGCAGTACTTC. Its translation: CASSIVWGQGRSAYEQYF.

The CDR3 DNA sequence: TGTGCTAGTGGTTGGATAGGAGATGTCACTGAAGCTTTCTTT. Its protein is CASGWIGDVTEAFF. V gene TRBV12-5 combines with J gene TRBJ1-1; D not resolved. V was trimmed by 4 bases and J by 4 bases, leaving 13 bases between them. Germline V gene data show CDR1 as LGHNT and CDR2 as FRNRAP. This CDR3 region has 14 residues.

This CDR3 is CASSLGGNEAFF. In DNA, the CDR3 is TGTGCCAGCAGCTTGGGGGGCAATGAAGCTTTCTTT. This rearrangement joins TRBV5-4 to TRBJ1-1; maybe TRBD1 (5 bases). The CDR3 totals 12 residues. Trimming pared 0 bases from V and 7 bases from J, leaving 7 bases between. Germline V gene lookup returns CDR1 SGHNT and CDR2 YYREEE (reference sequence). The entire variable domain, with the rest obtained from reference TRBV5-4 and TRBJ1-1, is as follows: ETGVTQSPTHLIKTRGQQVTLRCSSQSGHNTVSWYQQALGQGPQFIFQYYREEENGRGNFPPRFSGLQFPNYSSELNVNALELDDSALYLCASSLGGNEAFFGQGTRLTVV.

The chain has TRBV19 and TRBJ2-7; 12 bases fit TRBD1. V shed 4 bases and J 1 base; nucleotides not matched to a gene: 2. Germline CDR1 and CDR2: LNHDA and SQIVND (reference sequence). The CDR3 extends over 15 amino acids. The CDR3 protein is CASSRGQGASYEQYF. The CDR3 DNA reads TGTGCCAGTAGTAGGGGACAGGGGGCGTCCTACGAGCAGTACTTC.

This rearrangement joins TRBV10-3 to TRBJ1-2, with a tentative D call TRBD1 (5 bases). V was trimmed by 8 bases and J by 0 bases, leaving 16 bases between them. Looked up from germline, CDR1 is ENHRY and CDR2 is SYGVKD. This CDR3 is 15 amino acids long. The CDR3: CAIEGWKGSNYGYTF. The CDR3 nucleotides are TGTGCCATCGAAGGGTGGAAGGGGTCTAACTATGGCTACACCTTC.

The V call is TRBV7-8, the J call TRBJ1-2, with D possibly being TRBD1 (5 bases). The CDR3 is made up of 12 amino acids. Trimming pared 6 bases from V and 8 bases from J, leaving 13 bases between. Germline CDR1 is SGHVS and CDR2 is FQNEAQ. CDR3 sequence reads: CASSFTQGGYTF. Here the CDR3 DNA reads TGTGCCAGCAGTTTTACTCAGGGCGGCTACACCTTC.

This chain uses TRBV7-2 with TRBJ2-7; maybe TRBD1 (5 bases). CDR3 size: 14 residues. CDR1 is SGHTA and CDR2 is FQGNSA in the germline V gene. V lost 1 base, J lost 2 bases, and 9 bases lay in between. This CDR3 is CASSLDRRAYEQYF. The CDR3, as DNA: TGTGCCAGCAGCTTAGACAGGCGCGCCTACGAGCAGTACTTC.

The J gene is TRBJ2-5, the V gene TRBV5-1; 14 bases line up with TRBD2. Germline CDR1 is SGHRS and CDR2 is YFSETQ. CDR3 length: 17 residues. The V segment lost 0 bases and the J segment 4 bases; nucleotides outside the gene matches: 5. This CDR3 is CASSLGGLAGGVETQYF. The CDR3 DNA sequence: TGCGCCAGCAGCTTGGGCGGACTAGCGGGAGGTGTAGAGACCCAGTACTTC.

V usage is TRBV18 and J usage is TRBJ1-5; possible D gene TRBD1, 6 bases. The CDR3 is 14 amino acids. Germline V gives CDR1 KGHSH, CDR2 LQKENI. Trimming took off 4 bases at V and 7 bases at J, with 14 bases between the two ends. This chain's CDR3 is CASSLKQGIQPQHF. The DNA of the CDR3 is TGTGCCAGCTCACTAAAGCAGGGGATCCAGCCCCAGCATTTT.

CDR3 DNA sequence: TGTGCCAGCAACCTCGTTTCCGGGACAGGGTACGAGCAGTACTTC. Its protein is CASNLVSGTGYEQYF. The gene calls are TRBV6-6 and TRBJ2-7, with 9 bases lining up with TRBD1. V lost 7 bases, J lost 4 bases, and 11 bases stayed unmatched. The CDR3 is 15 amino acids. Germline CDR1 and CDR2: MNHNY and SVGAGI (reference sequence).

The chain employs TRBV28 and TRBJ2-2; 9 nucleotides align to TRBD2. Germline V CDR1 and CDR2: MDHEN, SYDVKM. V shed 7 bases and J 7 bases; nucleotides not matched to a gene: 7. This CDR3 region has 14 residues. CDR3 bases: TGTGCCAGCAAGGTAGCGGGAGAAAACGGGGAGCTGTTTTTT. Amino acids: CASKVAGENGELFF.

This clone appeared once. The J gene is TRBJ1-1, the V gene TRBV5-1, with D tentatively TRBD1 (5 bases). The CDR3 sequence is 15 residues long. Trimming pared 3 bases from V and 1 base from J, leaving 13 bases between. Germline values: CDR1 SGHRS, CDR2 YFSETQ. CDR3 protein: CASSWGEGRNTEAFF. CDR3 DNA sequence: TGCGCCAGCAGCTGGGGGGAGGGCAGGAACACTGAAGCTTTCTTT.

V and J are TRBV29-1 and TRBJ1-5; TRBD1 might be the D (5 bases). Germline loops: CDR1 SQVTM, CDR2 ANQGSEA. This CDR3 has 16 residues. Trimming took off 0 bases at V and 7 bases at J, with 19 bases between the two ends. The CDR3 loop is CSVEDRKGALLQPQHF. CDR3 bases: TGCAGCGTTGAAGATCGCAAAGGGGCCCTTTTACAGCCCCAGCATTTT.

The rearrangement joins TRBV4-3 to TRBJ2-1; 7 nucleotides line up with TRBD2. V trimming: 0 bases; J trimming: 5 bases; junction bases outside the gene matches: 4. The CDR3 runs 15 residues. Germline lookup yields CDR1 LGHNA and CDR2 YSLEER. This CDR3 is CASSQDMAGDNEQFF. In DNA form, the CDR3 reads TGCGCCAGCAGCCAAGATATGGCGGGAGACAATGAGCAGTTCTTC.

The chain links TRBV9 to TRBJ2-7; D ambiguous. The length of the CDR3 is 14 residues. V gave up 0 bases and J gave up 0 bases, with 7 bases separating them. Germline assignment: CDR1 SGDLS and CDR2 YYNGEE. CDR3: CASSVDPVSYEQYF. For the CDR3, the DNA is TGTGCCAGCAGCGTAGATCCAGTCTCCTACGAGCAGTACTTC.

The CDR3 reads CARFLFGAGVYNEQFF. The CDR3 DNA is TGTGCCAGGTTCCTTTTTGGAGCGGGAGTGTACAATGAGCAGTTCTTC. The chain employs TRBV21-1 and TRBJ2-1; the D segment call TRBD2 is taken from the table without a DNA check. TRBV21-1 is an annotated pseudogene. The CDR3 loop spans 16 amino acids.

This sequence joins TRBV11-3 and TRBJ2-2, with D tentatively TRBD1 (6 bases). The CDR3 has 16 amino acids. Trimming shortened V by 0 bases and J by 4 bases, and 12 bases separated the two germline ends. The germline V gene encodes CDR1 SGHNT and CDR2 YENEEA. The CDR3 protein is CASSLETGPSTGELFF. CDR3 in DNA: TGTGCCAGCAGCTTAGAAACAGGGCCAAGCACCGGGGAGCTGTTTTTT.

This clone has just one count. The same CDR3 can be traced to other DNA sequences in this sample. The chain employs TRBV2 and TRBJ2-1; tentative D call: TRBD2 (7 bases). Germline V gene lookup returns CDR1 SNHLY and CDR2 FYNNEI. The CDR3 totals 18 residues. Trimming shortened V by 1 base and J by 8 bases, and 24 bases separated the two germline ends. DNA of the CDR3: TGTGCCAGCAGTGAAGTACCGTTCCGGGACGGGGAGGGGGATGAGCAGTTCTTC. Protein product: CASSEVPFRDGEGDEQFF.

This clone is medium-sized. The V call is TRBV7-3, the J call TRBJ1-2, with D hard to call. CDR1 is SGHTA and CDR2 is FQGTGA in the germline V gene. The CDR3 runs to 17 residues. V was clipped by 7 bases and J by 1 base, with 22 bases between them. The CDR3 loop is CASTNNEGASLNYGYTF. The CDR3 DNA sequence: TGTGCCAGCACCAATAACGAAGGAGCCTCCCTTAACTATGGCTACACCTTC.

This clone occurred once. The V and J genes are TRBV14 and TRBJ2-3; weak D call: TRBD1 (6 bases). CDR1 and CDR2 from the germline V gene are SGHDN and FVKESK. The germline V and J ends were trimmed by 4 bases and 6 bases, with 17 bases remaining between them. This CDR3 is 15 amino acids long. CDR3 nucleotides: TGTGCCAGCAGCCTCTGGGGGCGAGGGGTTGATACGCAGTATTTT. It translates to CASSLWGRGVDTQYF. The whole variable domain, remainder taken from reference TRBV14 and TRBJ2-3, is EAGVTQFPSHSVIEKGQTVTLRCDPISGHDNLYWYRRVMGKEIKFLLHFVKESKQDESGMPNNRFLAERTGGTYSTLKVQPAELEDSGVYFCASSLWGRGVDTQYFGPGTRLTVL.

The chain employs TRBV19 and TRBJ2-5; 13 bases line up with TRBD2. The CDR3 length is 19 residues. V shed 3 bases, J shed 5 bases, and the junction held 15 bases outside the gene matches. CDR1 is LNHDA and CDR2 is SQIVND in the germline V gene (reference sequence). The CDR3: CASSISFPLAGGRRETQYF. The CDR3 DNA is TGTGCCAGTAGTATCTCCTTCCCACTAGCGGGAGGGCGGAGGGAGACCCAGTACTTC.